The 22 T cell receptor beta chains below all came from one sample that was sequenced in a study of T cell responses to AZD1222 COVID-19 vaccine listed by TCRdb under 2021. The method behind the library was the immunoSEQ multiplex PCR assay. Drawn from immuneACCESS, this table holds only the in-frame rearrangements with V and J called that TCRdb kept. Clones are partly lost; checked studies trace under half to an unresolved V gene and leave the rest unexplained. This sample lists 100,000 to 140,000 clones; about 90% were detected once. About 8.1% of the sample is in the top ten clones. Reading the label with the study, this specimen's time point is: about 28 days (+/-7) after the second vaccine dose. The sequenced sample was peripheral blood, obtained 28 days after the second AZD1222 dose. These receptor sequences come from an adult who received the AZD1222 COVID-19 vaccine.

This clone came up once. The chain recombines TRBV11-1 with TRBJ2-1, with D possibly being TRBD2 (6 bases). The CDR3 covers 16 residues. CDR1 SGHAT and CDR2 FQDESV come from the germline V gene (reference sequence). Trimming cost V 5 bases and J 0 bases, with 14 bases left between them. The CDR3 spells CASSTELAHSYNEQFF. The DNA for the CDR3 is TGTGCCAGCAGCACCGAACTAGCCCACTCCTACAATGAGCAGTTCTTC. Drawing the rest from reference TRBV11-1 and TRBJ2-1, the complete variable domain is EAEVAQSPRYKITEKSQAVAFWCDPISGHATLYWYRQILGQGPELLVQFQDESVVDDSQLPKDRFSAERLKGVDSTLKIQPAELGDSAMYLCASSTELAHSYNEQFFGPGTRLTVL.

This chain links TRBV29-1 with TRBJ1-2; D is unresolved. The CDR3 consists of 12 residues. The ends were cut back, 0 bases at V and 5 bases at J, with 7 bases in the middle. Germline assignment: CDR1 SQVTM and CDR2 ANQGSEA. CDR3 residues: CSVEDRGYGYTF. The CDR3 nucleotides are TGCAGCGTTGAAGATCGTGGATATGGCTACACCTTC.

The chain links TRBV27 to TRBJ2-5, with 11 positions matching TRBD2. Germline V lookup: CDR1 MNHEY, CDR2 SMNVEV (reference sequence). CDR3 length: 15 amino acids. Trimming at V came to 6 bases and at J to 5 bases, leaving 8 bases not matched to a gene. CDR3 sequence reads: CASRDSGGELETQYF. The CDR3 coding sequence is TGTGCCAGCAGAGATAGCGGGGGGGAACTCGAGACCCAGTACTTC.

CDR3 sequence (DNA): TGCGCCAGCAGCTTGTGGTCGGAACAGGGGGAGCAGTACTTC. Translated, it gives CASSLWSEQGEQYF. V gene TRBV5-1 combines with J gene TRBJ2-7, with 7 bases identical to TRBD1. There are 14 residues in the CDR3. Germline trimming cut 1 base from V and 7 bases from J; bases unmatched to any gene: 8. The V gene's germline CDR1 is SGHRS and CDR2 YFSETQ.

The CDR3 DNA reads TGTGCCAGTAGTCCAGCGGTGCACAATGAGCAGTTCTTC. Its protein is CASSPAVHNEQFF. This rearrangement joins TRBV19 to TRBJ2-1; the D gene is possibly TRBD2 (5 bases). This CDR3 contains 13 residues. Trimming cost V 5 bases and J 5 bases, with 10 bases left between them. Germline V gene sequence: CDR1 LNHDA, CDR2 SQIVND (reference sequence). The full variable domain, in which reference TRBV19 and TRBJ2-1 provide the parts outside the CDR3, is DGGITQSPKYLFRKEGQNVTLSCEQNLNHDAMYWYRQDPGQGLRLIYYSQIVNDFQKGDIAEGYSVSREKKESFPLTVTSAQKNPTAFYLCASSPAVHNEQFFGPGTRLTVL.

The sample holds a few counts of this clone. The chain employs TRBV2 and TRBJ2-2, with D possibly matching TRBD2 (6 bases). The CDR3 has 15 residues. Between the trimmed V and J ends, which lost 8 bases and 0 bases, there was a span of 13 bases. Germline-derived CDR1 and CDR2 are SNHLY and FYNNEI. The CDR3 nucleotides read TGTGCCAGCGGATCCGGAGGGTCGAACACCGGGGAGCTGTTTTTT. Its protein is CASGSGGSNTGELFF.

The rearrangement uses TRBV28 and TRBJ1-1; TRBD1 is a possible D gene (5 bases). The length of the CDR3 is 12 residues. Germline V gene sequence: CDR1 MDHEN, CDR2 SYDVKM. The V and J ends lost 4 bases and 9 bases respectively, with 12 bases between them. CDR3 residues: CASSSQVWKAFF. CDR3 sequence (DNA): TGTGCCAGCAGTTCACAGGTTTGGAAAGCTTTCTTT. The whole variable domain, filled in from reference TRBV28 and TRBJ1-1, reads DVKVTQSSRYLVKRTGEKVFLECVQDMDHENMFWYRQDPGLGLRLIYFSYDVKMKEKGDIPEGYSVSREKKERFSLILESASTNQTSMYLCASSSQVWKAFFGQGTRLTVV.

V gene TRBV27 combines with J gene TRBJ1-5; 9 nucleotides match TRBD1. This CDR3 is 17 amino acids long. The germline gives CDR1 MNHEY, CDR2 SMNVEV (reference sequence). V was pared by 5 bases and J by 0 bases, with 8 bases of the junction left unmatched. The CDR3 spells CASSPYRGLNSNQPQHF. CDR3 coding DNA: TGTGCCAGCAGTCCATACAGGGGGCTAAATAGCAATCAGCCCCAGCATTTT.

The chain recombines TRBV20-1 with TRBJ1-1; D not resolved. CDR3 length equals 11 residues. V lost 2 bases to trimming and J lost 8 bases, with 9 bases between them. Germline lookup yields CDR1 DFQATT and CDR2 SNEGSKA (reference sequence). CDR3 region: CSARIGLEAFF. CDR3 DNA: TGCAGTGCTAGAATTGGTTTAGAAGCTTTCTTT.

The chain uses TRBV10-2 and TRBJ2-7; 7 nucleotides align to TRBD1. Germline CDR1 reads WSHSY; CDR2 reads SAAADI. The trim removed 0 bases at V and 0 bases at J, leaving 14 bases unmatched. The CDR3 length is 19 residues. In nucleotides, the CDR3 is TGCGCCAGCAGTGAGTCGAAAGGGGGTCCCAACAGGGGCTCCTACGAGCAGTACTTC. Translated, it gives CASSESKGGPNRGSYEQYF.

This clone was found once. The chain recombines TRBV20-1 with TRBJ2-1; D is unclear. With 4 bases removed from V and 4 bases from J, the gap between germline ends came to 5 bases. There are 11 residues in the CDR3. Germline values: CDR1 DFQATT, CDR2 SNEGSKA (reference sequence). The CDR3 here is CSATNYNEQFF. As DNA, the CDR3 is TGCAGTGCTACAAATTACAATGAGCAGTTCTTC.

This clone was detected only a few times. This chain connects TRBV6-4 to TRBJ2-3; TRBD2 agrees at 10 bases. Per the germline V gene, CDR1 is MRHNA and CDR2 is SNTAGT. This CDR3 has 16 residues. Germline trimming cut 3 bases from V and 1 base from J; bases unmatched to any gene: 4. The CDR3 region has the DNA TGTGCCAGCAGTGAAATAGCGGGAGGAGGCACAGATACGCAGTATTTT. Its protein is CASSEIAGGGTDTQYF.

This chain connects TRBV12-5 to TRBJ2-5, with D uncertain. V dropped 6 bases and J dropped 2 bases, with 19 bases sitting between them. The CDR3 extends over 16 amino acids. Germline V gene sequence: CDR1 LGHNT, CDR2 FRNRAP. The CDR3 loop is CASGSTAGVEQETQYF. The CDR3, as DNA: TGTGCTAGTGGCTCAACCGCTGGGGTAGAGCAAGAGACCCAGTACTTC.

The chain recombines TRBV23-1 with TRBJ1-2, with unresolved D. TRBV23-1 is an ORF, with its function uncertain. The CDR3 contains 16 residues. The V end was cut by 2 bases, the J end by 3 bases, with 16 bases between. In nucleotides, the CDR3 is TGCGCCAGCAGTCAACAGGACCCGACGACACACTATGGCTACACCTTC. It encodes CASSQQDPTTHYGYTF.

The chain carries TRBV7-9 and TRBJ1-5; D perhaps matches TRBD1 (5 bases). The CDR3 loop spans 14 amino acids. V was shortened by 4 bases and J by 2 bases, with 9 bases between the two germline ends. Germline CDR1 reads SEHNR; CDR2 reads FQNEAQ (reference sequence). CDR3 residues: CASSSGDRNQPQHF. The CDR3 DNA is TGTGCCAGCAGCTCGGGGGATCGCAATCAGCCCCAGCATTTT. Full variable domain (missing parts from reference TRBV7-9 and TRBJ1-5): DTGVSQNPRHKITKRGQNVTFRCDPISEHNRLYWYRQTLGQGPEFLTYFQNEAQLEKSRLLSDRFSAERPKGSFSTLEIQRTEQGDSAMYLCASSSGDRNQPQHFGDGTRLSIL.

V is TRBV4-3 and J is TRBJ1-1; TRBD1 matches at 7 bases. CDR3 size: 14 residues. Germline CDR1 reads LGHNA; CDR2 reads YSLEER. J gave up 8 bases and V 4 bases, and 10 bases lay outside the gene matches. The CDR3 DNA reads TGCGCCAGCAGCCCCAATGGCGGGGACAGAGAAGCTTTCTTT. Translated: CASSPNGGDREAFF.

The V call is TRBV28, the J call TRBJ2-3; 7 bases agree with TRBD1. CDR3 length: 15 amino acids. The V gene end was trimmed by 6 bases and the J gene end by 4 bases; junction bases not matched to a gene: 10. Germline CDR1 MDHEN, CDR2 SYDVKM. CDR3 protein: CASRPTGIAPDTQYF. The CDR3 DNA sequence: TGTGCCAGCAGGCCGACAGGGATCGCCCCAGATACGCAGTATTTT. The variable domain in full, with the rest retrieved from reference TRBV28 and TRBJ2-3, is DVKVTQSSRYLVKRTGEKVFLECVQDMDHENMFWYRQDPGLGLRLIYFSYDVKMKEKGDIPEGYSVSREKKERFSLILESASTNQTSMYLCASRPTGIAPDTQYFGPGTRLTVL.

The chain employs TRBV12-3 or TRBV12-4 and TRBJ1-2, with 7 bases that match TRBD1. The CDR3 contains 13 residues. V lost 6 bases to trimming and J lost 4 bases; unmatched junction nucleotides: 5. The CDR3 DNA sequence: TGTGCCAGCAGCCGAGACAGGGTCTATGGCTACACCTTC. Encoded protein: CASSRDRVYGYTF.

This clone occurred once. The chain joins TRBV7-3 to TRBJ1-2; 8 bases agree with TRBD1. The V gene's germline CDR1 is SGHTA and CDR2 FQGTGA. V shed 5 bases, J shed 2 bases, and the junction held 7 bases outside the gene matches. The CDR3 covers 15 residues. CDR3 nucleotides: TGTGCCAGCAGCCTCGCCACAGGGGGGAACTATGGCTACACCTTC. It codes for CASSLATGGNYGYTF. The whole variable domain, remainder taken from reference TRBV7-3 and TRBJ1-2, is GAGVSQTPSNKVTEKGKYVELRCDPISGHTALYWYRQSLGQGPEFLIYFQGTGAADDSGLPNDRFFAVRPEGSVSTLKIQRTERGDSAVYLCASSLATGGNYGYTFGSGTRLTVV.

V usage is TRBV5-5 and J usage is TRBJ2-5; D ambiguous. Per the germline V gene, CDR1 is SGHKS and CDR2 is YYEKEE (reference sequence). V lost 1 base and J 2 bases, leaving 12 bases between the germline ends. The CDR3 loop spans 15 amino acids. CDR3 sequence (DNA): TGTGCCAGCAGCTTGCAGCCTCTCTCACAAGAGACCCAGTACTTC. Encoded protein: CASSLQPLSQETQYF.

This clone was seen a few times. The chain joins TRBV24-1 to TRBJ2-3, with a possible D match to TRBD2 (6 bases). The V gene lost 6 bases and the J gene lost 6 bases, with 15 bases spanning the gap. In germline, CDR1 is KGHDR, CDR2 SFDVKD. The CDR3 has 14 residues. CDR3 sequence reads: CATSSGGPMDTQYF. The CDR3 region has the DNA TGTGCCACCAGTTCCGGAGGGCCAATGGATACGCAGTATTTT.

The chain joins TRBV28 to TRBJ1-5; D unclear. This CDR3 has 14 amino acids. The germline V gene encodes CDR1 MDHEN and CDR2 SYDVKM. V shed 3 bases and J shed 3 bases, with 9 bases lying between them. In nucleotides, the CDR3 is TGTGCCAGCAGTTTTTTTCGGATCAATCAGCCCCAGCATTTT. It specifies CASSFFRINQPQHF. The complete variable domain, with remaining parts taken from reference TRBV28 and TRBJ1-5, reads DVKVTQSSRYLVKRTGEKVFLECVQDMDHENMFWYRQDPGLGLRLIYFSYDVKMKEKGDIPEGYSVSREKKERFSLILESASTNQTSMYLCASSFFRINQPQHFGDGTRLSIL.